This note documents a single TCR beta chain sequence. V dropped 6 bases and J dropped 6 bases, with 14 bases sitting between them. There are 12 residues in the CDR3. In germline, CDR1 is SQVTM, CDR2 ANQGSEA. The data stem from a study of response to subunit inactivated influenza vaccine. In TCRdb, the RT-PCR reads were re-called with MiXCR into one record per CDR3 protein. The sample holds roughly 550,000 distinct CDR3 sequences, around a quarter seen once. These same records also appear under a second study, on T cells expressing NK-cell markers. That investigation notes: The authors made TCR beta cDNA libraries by 5'RACE template switching. This switching added a universal primer site and UMIs. In the group of eight sequenced donors, seven were HCMV-seropositive and one was seronegative.

The starting material was CD4+ T cells sorted from PBMCs, obtained 12 days after vaccination. The V and J genes are TRBV29-1 and TRBJ1-2; possible D gene TRBD1, 5 bases. The TCR sequence derives from a man between 50 and 59 years old who received an inactivated influenza vaccine. CDR3 nucleotide sequence: TGCAGCGTGACGGGACTTGTACATGGCTACACCTTC. The encoded protein is CSVTGLVHGYTF.